Listed below are T cell receptor beta chains from one sample, sequenced in a study of OX40 agonist ivuxolimab in advanced cancers. Assay used: immunoSEQ multiplex PCR; TCRdb lists only in-frame clones, some missing. Of approximately 94,000 clones in the sample, under 95% are singletons; the top ten hold 0.5% to 0.65%. Sequencing used CD4+ or CD8+ T cells sorted from blood, obtained in a trial of the OX40 agonist ivuxolimab. The receptors were sampled from an adult with an advanced solid tumor such as melanoma, head and neck, liver or kidney cancer. CDR3s include the opening cysteine and the closing phenylalanine or tryptophan. D genes are given only for firm matches. Clone size is given for some rows only: seen once, a few or many times, or a class if the clone is expanded.

j_gene: TRBJ1-2
d_gene: .
v_gene: TRBV2
abundance: .
CDR3aa: CASSDNSGPIGYTF
CDR3nt: TGTGCCAGCAGTGATAACTCAGGCCCCATTGGCTACACCTTC

j_gene: TRBJ2-6
d_gene: .
v_gene: TRBV27
abundance: once
CDR3aa: CASSPYSGANVLTF
CDR3nt: TGTGCCAGCAGTCCATACTCTGGGGCCAACGTCCTGACTTTC

j_gene: TRBJ2-7
d_gene: TRBD1
v_gene: TRBV7-2
abundance: .
CDR3aa: CASSPLGQVEGNEQYF
CDR3nt: TGTGCCAGCAGCCCCCTGGGACAGGTGGAAGGTAACGAGCAGTACTTC

j_gene: TRBJ2-3
d_gene: .
v_gene: TRBV6-5
abundance: .
CDR3aa: CASTSTDTQYF
CDR3nt: TGTGCCAGCACCAGCACAGATACGCAGTATTTT

j_gene: TRBJ2-1
d_gene: TRBD2
v_gene: TRBV4-1
abundance: .
CDR3aa: CASSQEGLAGGNNEQFF
CDR3nt: TGCGCCAGCAGCCAGGAGGGACTAGCGGGAGGGAACAATGAGCAGTTCTTC

j_gene: TRBJ1-4
d_gene: .
v_gene: TRBV30
abundance: .
CDR3aa: CAWSTSWEKLFF
CDR3nt: TGTGCCTGGAGTACCTCCTGGGAAAAACTGTTTTTT

j_gene: TRBJ2-2
d_gene: TRBD2
v_gene: TRBV7-6
abundance: .
CDR3aa: CASSLGTSGITGELFF
CDR3nt: TGTGCCAGCAGCTTAGGGACTAGCGGGATCACCGGGGAGCTGTTTTTT

j_gene: TRBJ1-3
d_gene: .
v_gene: TRBV5-8
abundance: .
CDR3aa: CASRSLGSGNTIYF
CDR3nt: TGTGCCAGCAGGTCATTGGGGTCTGGAAACACCATATATTTT

j_gene: TRBJ1-1
d_gene: .
v_gene: TRBV5-1
abundance: .
CDR3aa: CASSSRDSNTEAFF
CDR3nt: TGCGCCAGCAGCTCTAGAGACAGTAACACTGAAGCTTTCTTT

j_gene: TRBJ2-3
d_gene: TRBD2
v_gene: TRBV5-1
abundance: .
CDR3aa: CASSPSGSITDTQYF
CDR3nt: TGCGCCAGCAGCCCCAGCGGGAGCATCACAGATACGCAGTATTTT

j_gene: TRBJ1-5
d_gene: .
v_gene: TRBV6-1
abundance: .
CDR3aa: CASSESGTLISPQHF
CDR3nt: TGTGCCAGCAGTGAATCTGGGACCCTTATCAGTCCCCAGCATTTT

j_gene: TRBJ2-5
d_gene: .
v_gene: TRBV18
abundance: .
CDR3aa: CASSPSGQTQYF
CDR3nt: TGTGCCAGCTCACCATCCGGTCAGACCCAGTACTTC

j_gene: TRBJ2-1
d_gene: .
v_gene: TRBV2
abundance: .
CDR3aa: CASSEDYNEQFF
CDR3nt: TGTGCCAGCAGTGAAGACTACAATGAGCAGTTCTTC

j_gene: TRBJ2-7
d_gene: .
v_gene: TRBV27
abundance: .
CDR3aa: CASRALGPSYEQYF
CDR3nt: TGTGCCAGCAGGGCCCTCGGTCCATCCTACGAGCAGTACTTC

j_gene: TRBJ1-3
d_gene: .
v_gene: TRBV5-1
abundance: .
CDR3aa: CASSLASAAGNTIYF
CDR3nt: TGCGCCAGCAGCTTGGCCTCTGCAGCTGGAAACACCATATATTTT

j_gene: TRBJ2-5
d_gene: TRBD2
v_gene: TRBV7-6
abundance: .
CDR3aa: CASSLNSGRETQYF
CDR3nt: TGTGCCAGCAGCTTGAATTCCGGGAGGGAGACCCAGTACTTC

j_gene: TRBJ1-5
d_gene: .
v_gene: TRBV18
abundance: once
CDR3aa: CASSPTGVRGAQPQHF
CDR3nt: TGTGCCAGCTCACCGACTGGAGTGAGGGGAGCTCAGCCCCAGCATTTT

j_gene: TRBJ2-3
d_gene: TRBD2
v_gene: TRBV4-1
abundance: once
CDR3aa: CASSRRPPVVFREADTQYF
CDR3nt: TGCGCCAGCAGCCGACGACCTCCCGTGGTCTTCCGGGAGGCAGATACGCAGTATTTT

j_gene: TRBJ2-3
d_gene: TRBD2
v_gene: TRBV15
abundance: .
CDR3aa: CATSRDRGTSGRAADTQYF
CDR3nt: TGTGCCACCAGCAGAGATAGGGGGACTAGCGGGAGGGCCGCGGATACGCAGTATTTT

j_gene: TRBJ1-2
d_gene: .
v_gene: TRBV11-2
abundance: .
CDR3aa: CASSTGHYGYTF
CDR3nt: TGTGCCAGCAGTACAGGGCACTATGGCTACACCTTC

j_gene: TRBJ2-3
d_gene: .
v_gene: TRBV7-2
abundance: .
CDR3aa: CASSSENGDTQYF
CDR3nt: TGTGCCAGCAGCTCAGAGAACGGAGATACGCAGTATTTT

j_gene: TRBJ2-3
d_gene: .
v_gene: TRBV30
abundance: .
CDR3aa: CAWSVGYRDTQYF
CDR3nt: TGTGCCTGGAGTGTCGGCTACCGGGATACGCAGTATTTT

j_gene: TRBJ1-1
d_gene: .
v_gene: TRBV19
abundance: .
CDR3aa: CASSIAGFTEAFF
CDR3nt: TGTGCCAGTAGTATAGCCGGGTTCACTGAAGCTTTCTTT

j_gene: TRBJ1-2
d_gene: TRBD1
v_gene: TRBV23-1
abundance: few
CDR3aa: CASSHQGTGPRNPNYGYTF
CDR3nt: TGCGCCAGCAGTCACCAAGGGACAGGGCCGCGTAATCCTAACTATGGCTACACCTTC

j_gene: TRBJ2-3
d_gene: .
v_gene: TRBV7-2
abundance: .
CDR3aa: CASSLVLVSTDTQYF
CDR3nt: TGTGCCAGCAGCTTAGTTCTGGTTAGCACAGATACGCAGTATTTT

j_gene: TRBJ2-7
d_gene: .
v_gene: TRBV5-1
abundance: .
CDR3aa: CASSLETAYEQYF
CDR3nt: TGCGCCAGCAGCTTGGAGACAGCCTACGAGCAGTACTTC

j_gene: TRBJ2-7
d_gene: .
v_gene: TRBV18
abundance: .
CDR3aa: CASSPGISYEQYF
CDR3nt: TGTGCCAGCTCACCAGGGATCTCCTACGAGCAGTACTTC

j_gene: TRBJ2-5
d_gene: TRBD2
v_gene: TRBV7-3
abundance: .
CDR3aa: CASSLRGRLAGRQETQYF
CDR3nt: TGTGCCAGCAGCTTAAGAGGCCGGCTAGCGGGACGCCAAGAGACCCAGTACTTC

j_gene: TRBJ1-3
d_gene: .
v_gene: TRBV10-3
abundance: .
CDR3aa: CAISERLEFGPDF
CDR3nt: TGTGCCATCAGTGAGAGGCTAGAATTCGGGCCAGATTTT